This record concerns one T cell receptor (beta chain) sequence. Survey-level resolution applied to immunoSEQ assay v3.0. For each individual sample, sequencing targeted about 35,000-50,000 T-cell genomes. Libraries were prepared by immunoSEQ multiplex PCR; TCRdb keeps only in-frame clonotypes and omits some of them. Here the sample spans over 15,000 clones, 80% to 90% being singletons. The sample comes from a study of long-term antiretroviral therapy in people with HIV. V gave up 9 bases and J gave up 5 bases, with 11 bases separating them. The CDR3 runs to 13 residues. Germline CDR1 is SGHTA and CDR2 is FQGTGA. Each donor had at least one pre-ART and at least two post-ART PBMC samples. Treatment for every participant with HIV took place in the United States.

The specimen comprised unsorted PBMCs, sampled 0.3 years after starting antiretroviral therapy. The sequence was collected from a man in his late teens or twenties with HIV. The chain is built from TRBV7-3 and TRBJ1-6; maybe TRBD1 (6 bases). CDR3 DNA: TGTGCCAGTAGAGGGGGAAATAATTCACCCCTCCACTTT. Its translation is CASRGGNNSPLHF.